This paragraph covers one T cell receptor (beta chain) sequence. This entry comes from a study of blood T cell repertoires in COVID-19. About the study: Whether acute or convalescent, the COVID-19 samples came from the United States, Italy and Spain. T cells, B-cell-depleted T cells, or PBMCs provided the cDNA or gDNA that served as material.

The J segment lost 10 bases and the V segment lost 0 bases, leaving 7 bases of the junction unmatched. This CDR3 contains 16 residues. The germline V gene encodes CDR1 LGHNA and CDR2 YSLEER. As processed by the authors: By means of reference gene primer amplification, nucleated cell counts were estimated. The repertoire was sequenced with immunoSEQ multiplex PCR; TCRdb's copy has only in-frame clones and lacks some. From that table come the V and J calls and clone size; the DNA was used to work out D and trimming. The sample lists approximately 330,000 clones; approximately 90% were seen once. The chain carries TRBV4-3 and TRBJ1-6, with TRBD1 matching over 9 bases. The receptor comes from a woman aged 45-60 years with active or convalescent COVID-19. The sequenced sample consisted of peripheral blood. The CDR3 DNA reads TGCGCCAGCAGCCAAGATAAAGGGACAGGGCGGTCACCCCTCCACTTT. This translates into CASSQDKGTGRSPLHF.